This record concerns one T cell receptor (beta chain) sequence. Sequencing used immunoSEQ multiplex PCR; TCRdb keeps in-frame clones, though not all of them. The table records 79,000 or so clones, 85% to 95% of them present only once. The CDR3 spans 14 residues. Germline V lookup: CDR1 SEHNR, CDR2 FQNEAQ (reference sequence). V was shortened by 2 bases and J by 1 base, with 7 bases between the two germline ends. This record comes from a study of technical replicates of blood from a few donors. The specimen sequenced was T cells isolated from PBMCs. This TCR was sampled from a human donor in good health. V gene TRBV7-9 combines with J gene TRBJ2-3, with D uncertain. CDR3 sequence: CASSLQRRTDTQYF. CDR3 coding DNA: TGTGCCAGCAGCTTACAGAGGCGCACAGATACGCAGTATTTT. Using reference TRBV7-9 and TRBJ2-3 for the parts outside the CDR3, the full variable domain is DTGVSQNPRHKITKRGQNVTFRCDPISEHNRLYWYRQTLGQGPEFLTYFQNEAQLEKSRLLSDRFSAERPKGSFSTLEIQRTEQGDSAMYLCASSLQRRTDTQYFGPGTRLTVL.